This T cell receptor beta chain was sequenced in a study of T cells after yellow fever vaccination. Whole-study findings and limits: Post-booster reappearance was seen for most primary-vaccination clones (around 96% CD4, 75% to 90% CD8). Within FACS-sorted repertoires, abundant clonotypes contaminating from the bulk population could be present.

Trimming took 6 bases from V and 3 from J, leaving 12 bases between them. Germline loops: CDR1 KGHSH, CDR2 LQKENI. The CDR3 consists of 13 residues. In its sample, this clonotype was seen many times. Its specificity is unknown. TCRdb analysed the 5' RACE reads with MiXCR anew, one entry per CDR3 protein. Among about 210,000 distinct CDR3 sequences listed, approximately 6.7% were seen once. The clonotype was recovered from a man younger than 40 who received the YFV17D yellow fever vaccine. The V call is TRBV18, the J call TRBJ2-7; perhaps TRBD1 as D (6 bases). The sample here was CD4+ T cells sorted from PBMCs, taken on the day of the yellow fever booster vaccination. Written as DNA, the CDR3 is TGTGCCAGCTCGCCGGGACACAACTACGAGCAGTACTTC. It codes for CASSPGHNYEQYF.